This T cell receptor beta chain was recorded in a study of blood T cells in healthy people across ages. Then a second PCR, running about 6 to 11 cycles, was carried out with a sample-barcoded 5' primer and a J-beta primer mix. A single record per CDR3 protein comes from TCRdb applying MiXCR to the 5' RACE reads. The table records roughly 730,000 distinct CDR3 sequences, about 56% of them present only once. CDR3 length equals 16 residues. Germline CDR1 and CDR2: LGHNA and YNFKEQ. V dropped 0 bases and J dropped 4; count of bases not matched to a gene: 7. Notes on the study in general: Relative to aged donors, long-lived donors carried more naive CD4+ cells and displayed higher diversity. Nothing was known about donor CMV status, and this possibly confounded expanded clonotype changes.

As concerns this clonotype: Its antigen is not known.

This chain joins TRBV4-2 and TRBJ2-7, with 9 bases that match TRBD2. Sequencing was carried out using blood. The clonotype comes from a man aged 35-49 years in good health. The CDR3 DNA reads TGTGCCAGCAGCCAAGATTTGACTAGCGGACATTACGAGCAGTACTTC. Its protein product is CASSQDLTSGHYEQYF.